This T cell receptor (beta chain) derives from a study of blood T cells in healthy people across ages. Comments on this clonotype: The antigen is unknown.

With 6 bases removed from V and 1 base from J, the gap between germline ends came to 16 bases. Germline V gene lookup returns CDR1 SGHVS and CDR2 FQNEAQ. This CDR3 spans 16 amino acids. Study-level points and caveats: Across the age range, TCR beta diversity per million T cells fell in a roughly linear way. Higher diversity and more naive CD4+ cells were features of long-lived donors, compared to aged donors. The donors' CMV status was not determined, possibly confounding changes in expanded clonotypes.

The authors ran a second PCR of about 6 to 11 cycles using a sample-barcoded 5' primer and a J-beta primer mix. In TCRdb, the 5' RACE reads were re-called with MiXCR into one record per CDR3 protein. The table has some 700,000 distinct CDR3 sequences, about 20% seen once; the top ten hold roughly 22%. The TCR originated in a man in his 70s in good health. The gene calls are TRBV7-8 and TRBJ1-5; the D is unclear. The specimen sequenced was blood. This CDR3 reads CASRPGRRASNQPQHF. For the CDR3, the DNA is TGTGCCAGCAGACCCGGACGAAGAGCGAGCAATCAGCCCCAGCATTTT.